These T cell receptor beta chains were read from a single sample in a study of blood T cell repertoires in COVID-19. TCRdb keeps only in-frame clones here, not all; method: immunoSEQ multiplex PCR. This table holds some 31,000 clones, about 90% found once. Sequenced sample: peripheral blood. These receptors originate from a man in his 70s with active or convalescent COVID-19. Both conserved end residues are part of each CDR3. The order of the fields is J gene, V gene, clone size, D gene, CDR3 DNA, CDR3 protein. The D gene is left open where the match is weak. Size is stated for part of the rows, as once, few or many counts, or as a class when the clone is expanded.

>TRBJ2-1|TRBV6-6|NA|NA
TGTGCCAGCAGTTACGGCCCCGATCAGTTCTTC
CASSYGPDQFF
>TRBJ2-2|TRBV14|NA|TRBD1
TGTGCCAGCAGCCAAGACGCCTCCGGGACAGGGCGGACCGGGGAGCTGTTTTTT
CASSQDASGTGRTGELFF
>TRBJ1-2|TRBV6-5|NA|NA
TGTGCCAGCAGTTACTCGGGGCAGAGCTATGGCTACACCTTC
CASSYSGQSYGYTF
>TRBJ2-3|TRBV30|NA|TRBD2
TGTGCCTGGACCTCCCGAGCGGGGTGGGCAGATACGCAGTATTTT
CAWTSRAGWADTQYF
>TRBJ2-7|TRBV28|once|TRBD1
TGTGCCAGCAGTTTTGGCTCGCCAGGGGGAGTGCACGAGCAGTACTTC
CASSFGSPGGVHEQYF
>TRBJ1-5|TRBV9|NA|NA
TGTGCCAGCAGCGTAGGCCCGTCCGGGTTCGGGAATCAGCCCCAGCATTTT
CASSVGPSGFGNQPQHF
>TRBJ1-5|TRBV3-1/TRBV3-2|once|NA
TGTGCCAGCAGCCATCCAAGGAGAGGGGGTGGAAATCAGCCCCAGCATTTT
CASSHPRRGGGNQPQHF
>TRBJ1-1|TRBV4-1|NA|NA
TGCGCCAGCAGCCAAGCCTCCACGACTCACTCTAACACTGAAGCTTTCTTT
CASSQASTTHSNTEAFF
>TRBJ2-7|TRBV5-1|NA|TRBD1
TGCGCCAGCAGCTTGGAAGGACAGGGGCCCTACGAGCAGTACTTC
CASSLEGQGPYEQYF
>TRBJ1-2|TRBV2|NA|NA
TGTGCCACTAAGGCGGGACTTAACTATGGCTACACCTTC
CATKAGLNYGYTF
>TRBJ2-1|TRBV5-1|NA|TRBD2
TGCGCCAGCAGGGGGCTAGCGGGAGCTAACAATGAGCAGTTCTTC
CASRGLAGANNEQFF
>TRBJ1-6|TRBV5-4|NA|TRBD1
TGTGCCATCCGGACAGGAGGGGGGCATAATTCACCCCTCCACTTT
CAIRTGGGHNSPLHF
>TRBJ2-1|TRBV9|NA|NA
TGTGCCAGCAGCGTAGAACTAGTAATACGTGAGCAGTTCTTC
CASSVELVIREQFF
>TRBJ1-2|TRBV9|NA|TRBD1
TGTGCCAGCAGCGTAGTTGACAGGGTAGGGACCTATGGCTACACCTTC
CASSVVDRVGTYGYTF
>TRBJ2-6|TRBV28|NA|TRBD1
TGTGCCAGCAGGAGACAGGGGACCTCTGGGGCCAACGTCCTGACTTTC
CASRRQGTSGANVLTF
>TRBJ2-1|TRBV10-3|NA|NA
TGTGCCACCAAGCACTCTCCTGCCTTAGGACAGAACTACAATGAGCAGTTCTTC
CATKHSPALGQNYNEQFF
>TRBJ2-7|TRBV27|NA|NA
TGTGCCAGCGGTACCGGGACACCGAGCCACGAGCAGTACTTC
CASGTGTPSHEQYF
>TRBJ1-1|TRBV18|NA|NA
TGTGCCAGCTCACCCCAACAGATTTACACTGAAGCTTTCTTT
CASSPQQIYTEAFF
>TRBJ2-3|TRBV5-1|NA|NA
TGCGCCAGCAGCTTGAACGGGGGCACAGATACGCAGTATTTT
CASSLNGGTDTQYF
>TRBJ1-5|TRBV6-4|NA|NA
TGTGCCAGCAGTAATGACAGGCCTATCGATCCCCAGCATTTT
CASSNDRPIDPQHF
>TRBJ2-7|TRBV7-8|NA|TRBD2
TGTGCCAGCAGCTTAGCCGGGAGGGCCACTGAGTACGAGCAGTACTTC
CASSLAGRATEYEQYF
>TRBJ2-1|TRBV5-1|NA|TRBD1
TGCGCCAGCAGCTCCCGGGACAGGGGGGGCAATGAGCAGTTCTTC
CASSSRDRGGNEQFF
>TRBJ2-3|TRBV5-1|NA|TRBD1
TGCGCCAGCAGCCTGGGACAGGGCAGCAGTGCTAGCACAGATACGCAGTATTTT
CASSLGQGSSASTDTQYF
>TRBJ2-1|TRBV19|NA|NA
TGTGCCAGTAGTACCCCCAGACAGAACAATGAGCAGTTCTTC
CASSTPRQNNEQFF
>TRBJ1-1|TRBV7-3|NA|TRBD1
TGTGCCAGCAGCTTAATTTTCGGGACAGGGAACACTGAAGCTTTCTTT
CASSLIFGTGNTEAFF
>TRBJ2-1|TRBV29-1|NA|NA
TGCAGCGTGGAGCGGAAGGGCTACAATGAGCAGTTCTTC
CSVERKGYNEQFF
>TRBJ1-2|TRBV27|once|NA
TGTGCCAGCAGTTGGACATCTGCTGACTATGGCTACACCTTC
CASSWTSADYGYTF